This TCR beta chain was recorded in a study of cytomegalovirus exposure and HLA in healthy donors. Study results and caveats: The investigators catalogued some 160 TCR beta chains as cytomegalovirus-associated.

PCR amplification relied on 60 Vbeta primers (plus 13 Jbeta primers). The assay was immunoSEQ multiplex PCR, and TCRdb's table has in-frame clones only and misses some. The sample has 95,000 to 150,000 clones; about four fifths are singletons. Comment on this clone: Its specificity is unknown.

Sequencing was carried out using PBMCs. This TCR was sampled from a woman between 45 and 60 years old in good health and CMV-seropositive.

The CDR3 DNA is TGTGCCATCAGTGGGGACAGGGTCCGGGAAAAACTGTTTTTT. Translating gives CAISGDRVREKLFF. The chain combines TRBV10-3 with TRBJ1-4; 9 nucleotides align to TRBD1. The CDR3 has 14 residues. Germline values: CDR1 ENHRY, CDR2 SYGVKD. V lost 4 bases, J lost 8 bases, and 5 bases stayed unmatched.